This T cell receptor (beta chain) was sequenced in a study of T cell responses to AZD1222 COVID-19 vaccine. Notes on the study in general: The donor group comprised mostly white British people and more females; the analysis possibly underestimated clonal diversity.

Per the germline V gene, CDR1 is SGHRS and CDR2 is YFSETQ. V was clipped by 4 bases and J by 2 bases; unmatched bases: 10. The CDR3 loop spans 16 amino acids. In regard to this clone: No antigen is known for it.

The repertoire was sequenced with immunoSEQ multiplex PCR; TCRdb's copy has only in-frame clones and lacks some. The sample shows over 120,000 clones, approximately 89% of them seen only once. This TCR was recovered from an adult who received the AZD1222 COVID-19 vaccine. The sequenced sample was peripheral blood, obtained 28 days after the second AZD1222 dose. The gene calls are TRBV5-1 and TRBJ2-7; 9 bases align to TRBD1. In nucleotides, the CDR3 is TGCGCCAGCAGCCCGGGAATACAGGGGGCAGCCTACGAGCAGTACTTC. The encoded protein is CASSPGIQGAAYEQYF.